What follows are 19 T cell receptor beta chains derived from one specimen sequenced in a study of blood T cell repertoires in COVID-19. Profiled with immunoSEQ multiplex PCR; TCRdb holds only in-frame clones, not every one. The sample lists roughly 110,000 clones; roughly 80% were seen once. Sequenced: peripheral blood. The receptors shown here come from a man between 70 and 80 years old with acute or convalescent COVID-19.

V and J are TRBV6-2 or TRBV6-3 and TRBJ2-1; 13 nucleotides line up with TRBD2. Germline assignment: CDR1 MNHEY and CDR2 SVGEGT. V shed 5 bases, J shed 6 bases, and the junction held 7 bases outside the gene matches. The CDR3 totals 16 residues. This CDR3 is CASSRATSGGANEQFF. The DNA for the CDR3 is TGTGCCAGCAGTCGCGCAACTAGCGGGGGGGCCAATGAGCAGTTCTTC.

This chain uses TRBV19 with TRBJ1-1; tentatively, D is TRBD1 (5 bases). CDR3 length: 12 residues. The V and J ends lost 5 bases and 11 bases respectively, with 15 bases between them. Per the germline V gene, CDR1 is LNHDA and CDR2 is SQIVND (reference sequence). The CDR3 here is CASSSTGVLAFF. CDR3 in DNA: TGTGCCAGTAGTTCAACGGGGGTTTTGGCTTTCTTT.

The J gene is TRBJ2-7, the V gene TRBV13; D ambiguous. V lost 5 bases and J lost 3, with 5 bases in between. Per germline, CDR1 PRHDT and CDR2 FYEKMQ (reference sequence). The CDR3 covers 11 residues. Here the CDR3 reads CASSASYEQYF. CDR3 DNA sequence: TGTGCCAGCAGCGCTAGCTACGAGCAGTACTTC.

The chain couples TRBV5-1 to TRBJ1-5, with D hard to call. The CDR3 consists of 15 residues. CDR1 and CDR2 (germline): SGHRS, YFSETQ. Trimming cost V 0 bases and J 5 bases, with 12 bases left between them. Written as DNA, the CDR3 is TGCGCCAGCAGCTTGGGTACGGTTCCCGATCAGCCCCAGCATTTT. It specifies CASSLGTVPDQPQHF.

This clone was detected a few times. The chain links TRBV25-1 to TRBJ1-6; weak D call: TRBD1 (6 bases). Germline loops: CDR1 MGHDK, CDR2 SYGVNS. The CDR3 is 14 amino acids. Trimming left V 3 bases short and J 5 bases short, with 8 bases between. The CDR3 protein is CASSEDRNNSPLHF. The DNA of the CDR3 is TGTGCCAGCAGTGAGGACAGAAATAATTCACCCCTCCACTTT.

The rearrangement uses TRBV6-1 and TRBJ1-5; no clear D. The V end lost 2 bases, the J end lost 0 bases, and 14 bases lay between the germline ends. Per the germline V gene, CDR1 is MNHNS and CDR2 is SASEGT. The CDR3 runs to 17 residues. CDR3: CASSESTVRYSNQPQHF. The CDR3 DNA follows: TGTGCCAGCAGTGAAAGTACAGTAAGATATAGCAATCAGCCCCAGCATTTT.

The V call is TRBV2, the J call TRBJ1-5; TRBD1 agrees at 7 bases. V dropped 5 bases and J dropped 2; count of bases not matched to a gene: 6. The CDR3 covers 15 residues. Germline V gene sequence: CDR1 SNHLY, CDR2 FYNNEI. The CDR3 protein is CASSPGQRGNQPQHF. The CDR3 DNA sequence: TGTGCCAGCAGTCCGGGACAGCGAGGCAATCAGCCCCAGCATTTT.

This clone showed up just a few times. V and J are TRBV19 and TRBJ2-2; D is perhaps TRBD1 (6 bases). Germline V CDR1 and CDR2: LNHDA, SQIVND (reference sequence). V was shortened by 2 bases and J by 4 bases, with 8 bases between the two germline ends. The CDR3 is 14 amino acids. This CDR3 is CASSINRVTGELFF. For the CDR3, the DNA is TGTGCCAGTAGTATAAACAGGGTCACCGGGGAGCTGTTTTTT.

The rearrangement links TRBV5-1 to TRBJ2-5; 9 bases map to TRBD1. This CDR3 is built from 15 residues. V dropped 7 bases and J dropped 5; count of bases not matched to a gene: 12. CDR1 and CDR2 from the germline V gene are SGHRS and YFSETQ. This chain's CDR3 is CASRDSGQGYETQYF. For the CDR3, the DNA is TGCGCCAGCCGAGATTCGGGACAGGGTTACGAGACCCAGTACTTC.

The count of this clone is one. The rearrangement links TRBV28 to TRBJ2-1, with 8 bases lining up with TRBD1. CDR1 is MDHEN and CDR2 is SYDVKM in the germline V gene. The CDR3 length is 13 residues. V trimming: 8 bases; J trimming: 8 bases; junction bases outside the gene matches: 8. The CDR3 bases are TGTGCCAGCCTGAGGACAGGGAACGATGAGCAGTTCTTC. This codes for CASLRTGNDEQFF.

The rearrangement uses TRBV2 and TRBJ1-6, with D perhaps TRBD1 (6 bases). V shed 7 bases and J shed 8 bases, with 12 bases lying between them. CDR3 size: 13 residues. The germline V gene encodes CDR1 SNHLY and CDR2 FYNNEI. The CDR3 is CASTDRPYSPLHF. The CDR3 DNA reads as TGTGCCAGCACAGACAGGCCGTATTCACCCCTCCACTTT.

The CDR3 nucleotides read TGTGCCAGCAGCCCCATCGGGGGAGCTAACTATGGCTACACCTTC. Encoded protein: CASSPIGGANYGYTF. The gene calls are TRBV14 and TRBJ1-2; possible D gene TRBD1, 5 bases. Trimming left V 4 bases short and J 0 bases short, with 12 bases between. The germline gives CDR1 SGHDN, CDR2 FVKESK. The CDR3 contains 15 residues.

The CDR3 spells CASSSQDRDNSPLHF. The CDR3 nucleotides are TGTGCCAGTAGTTCCCAGGACAGGGATAATTCACCCCTCCACTTT. The chain recombines TRBV19 with TRBJ1-6, with TRBD1 matching over 8 bases. Looked up from germline, CDR1 is LNHDA and CDR2 is SQIVND (reference sequence). CDR3 length equals 15 residues. Germline trimming cut 5 bases from V and 5 bases from J; bases unmatched to any gene: 5.

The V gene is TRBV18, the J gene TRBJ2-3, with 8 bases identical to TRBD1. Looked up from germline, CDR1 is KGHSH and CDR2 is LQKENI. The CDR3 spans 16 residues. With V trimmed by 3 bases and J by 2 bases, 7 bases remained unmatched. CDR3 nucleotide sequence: TGTGCCAGCTCACCTAAAACAGGGGGAATCACAGATACGCAGTATTTT. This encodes CASSPKTGGITDTQYF.

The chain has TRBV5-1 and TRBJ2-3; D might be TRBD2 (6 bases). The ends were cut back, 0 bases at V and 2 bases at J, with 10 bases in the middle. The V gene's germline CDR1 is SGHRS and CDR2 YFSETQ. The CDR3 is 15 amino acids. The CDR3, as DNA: TGCGCCAGCAGCTTGGCCACGCGGGACACAGATACGCAGTATTTT. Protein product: CASSLATRDTDTQYF. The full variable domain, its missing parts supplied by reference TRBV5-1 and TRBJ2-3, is KAGVTQTPRYLIKTRGQQVTLSCSPISGHRSVSWYQQTPGQGLQFLFEYFSETQRNKGNFPGRFSGRQFSNSRSEMNVSTLELGDSALYLCASSLATRDTDTQYFGPGTRLTVL.

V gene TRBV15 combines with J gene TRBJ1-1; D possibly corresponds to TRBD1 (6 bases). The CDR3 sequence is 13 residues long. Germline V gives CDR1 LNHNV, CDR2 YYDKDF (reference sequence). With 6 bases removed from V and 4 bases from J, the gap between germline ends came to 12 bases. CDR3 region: CATRTGYGTEAFF. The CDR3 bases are TGTGCCACCAGAACAGGGTATGGCACTGAAGCTTTCTTT. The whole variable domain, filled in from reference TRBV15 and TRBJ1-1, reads DAMVIQNPRYQVTQFGKPVTLSCSQTLNHNVMYWYQQKSSQAPKLLFHYYDKDFNNEADTPDNFQSRRPNTSFCFLDIRSPGLGDTAMYLCATRTGYGTEAFFGQGTRLTVV.

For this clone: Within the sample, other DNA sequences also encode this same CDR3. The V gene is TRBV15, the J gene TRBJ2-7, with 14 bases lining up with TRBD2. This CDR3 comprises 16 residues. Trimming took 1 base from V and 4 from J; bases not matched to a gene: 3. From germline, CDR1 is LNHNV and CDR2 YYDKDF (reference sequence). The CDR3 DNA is TGTGCCACCAGCAGAGGGGGACTAGCGGGAGCTTACGAGCAGTACTTC. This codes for CATSRGGLAGAYEQYF.

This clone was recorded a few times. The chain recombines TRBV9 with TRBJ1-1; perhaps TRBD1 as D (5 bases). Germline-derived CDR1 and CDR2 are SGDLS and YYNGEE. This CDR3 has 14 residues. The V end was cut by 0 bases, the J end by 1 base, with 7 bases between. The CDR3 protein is CASSVEGRNTEAFF. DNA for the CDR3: TGTGCCAGCAGCGTAGAGGGGCGGAACACTGAAGCTTTCTTT.

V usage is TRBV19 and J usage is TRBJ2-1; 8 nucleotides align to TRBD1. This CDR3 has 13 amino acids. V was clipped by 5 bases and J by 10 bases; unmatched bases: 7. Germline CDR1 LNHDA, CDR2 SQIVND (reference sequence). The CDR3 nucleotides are TGTGCCAGTAGTCCCGACAGGGGTGGAGAGCAGTTCTTC. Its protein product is CASSPDRGGEQFF.